This TCR beta chain is drawn from a study of T cell repertoires in cytomegalovirus infection. The wider study: In the study, CMV epitopes included recently identified HLA-C-restricted and well-studied HLA-B-restricted ones. Shared public TCR beta signatures pointed to both CMV infection and a matching HLA type. Study results and caveats: It was HLA-C-restricted CMV-specific TCR beta clonotypes that dominated the response ex vivo. Cumulative public TCR beta family frequency identified carriers of CMV plus the relevant HLA.

MiXCR, applied by TCRdb to the reads, yields one record per CDR3 protein. In the table there are about 900,000 distinct CDR3 sequences, roughly 31% of which are singletons. In regard to this clonotype: Its specificity is unknown.

The junction had 7 bases not matched to a gene; V was cut back by 0 bases and J by 6 bases. The CDR3 sequence is 15 residues long. Germline loops: CDR1 MGHRA, CDR2 YSYEKL. The sample in question was cultured CD8+ T cells from PBMCs, obtained from culture after CMV antigen stimulation. The clonotype originates from a human donor in good health (CMV status not recorded). Some clones in this sample may be carry-over from other donors' samples. The rearrangement links TRBV4-1 to TRBJ1-1; 7 nucleotides agree with TRBD1. This CDR3 is CASSQDERGRPEAFF. The CDR3 DNA sequence: TGCGCCAGCAGCCAAGATGAAAGGGGGCGGCCTGAAGCTTTCTTT.